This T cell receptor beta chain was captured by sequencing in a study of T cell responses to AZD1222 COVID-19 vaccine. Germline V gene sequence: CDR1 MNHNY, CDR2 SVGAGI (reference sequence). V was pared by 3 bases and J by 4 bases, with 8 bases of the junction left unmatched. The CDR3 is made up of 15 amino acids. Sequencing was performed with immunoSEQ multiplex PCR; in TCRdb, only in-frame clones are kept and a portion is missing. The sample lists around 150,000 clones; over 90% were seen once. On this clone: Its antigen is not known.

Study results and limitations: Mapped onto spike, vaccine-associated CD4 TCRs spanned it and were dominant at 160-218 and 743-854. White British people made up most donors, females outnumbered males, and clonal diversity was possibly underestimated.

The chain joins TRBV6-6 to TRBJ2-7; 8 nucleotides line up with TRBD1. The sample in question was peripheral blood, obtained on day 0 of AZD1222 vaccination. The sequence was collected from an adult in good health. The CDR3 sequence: CASSYEETGVYEQYF. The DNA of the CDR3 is TGTGCCAGCAGTTATGAGGAGACAGGGGTATACGAGCAGTACTTC.